This T cell receptor (beta chain) emerged from a study of response to subunit inactivated influenza vaccine. Broader study findings: A suggestion made by the authors is that each seasonal influenza vaccination recruits few new T cells.

CDR1 and CDR2 (germline): MNHEY, SMNVEV (reference sequence). V shed 5 bases, J shed 8 bases, and the junction held 8 bases outside the gene matches. The CDR3 is 14 residues long. In the case of this clonotype: Its antigen is currently unknown.

TCRdb re-analysed the RT-PCR reads in MiXCR, keeping a single row per CDR3 protein. This table holds around 190,000 distinct CDR3 sequences, approximately 15% found once. The chain links TRBV27 to TRBJ1-2; 10 bases fit TRBD1. This material consisted of CD8+ T cells sorted from PBMCs, taken 5 days after vaccination. This TCR was sampled from a man aged 45 to 65 who received an inactivated influenza vaccine. The CDR3 DNA follows: TGTGCCAGCAGTGCGACAGGGGGCACGGAGGGCTACACCTTC. Protein product: CASSATGGTEGYTF.